The text below deals with one T cell receptor beta chain. TCR alpha and beta CDR3 regions were amplified from RNA using iRepertoire nested multiplex PCR. TCRdb analysed the multiplex PCR reads with MiXCR anew, one entry per CDR3 protein. The table includes approximately 120,000 distinct CDR3 sequences, less than 30% detected once. The CDR3 is 13 amino acids. Germline values: CDR1 WSHSY, CDR2 SAAADI. V dropped 7 bases and J dropped 6 bases, with 16 bases sitting between them. The data stem from a study of glioma-infiltrating T cells. The gene calls are TRBV10-2 and TRBJ2-7; D is perhaps TRBD2 (7 bases). The sample was glioma tissue, nonneoplastic brain tissue, or PBMCs (not recorded which). This sequence originates from a human donor with low-grade glioma or glioblastoma, undergoing nonglioma brain surgery, or in good health (not recorded which). The CDR3 loop is CASTPGGQSEQYF. CDR3 coding DNA: TGCGCCAGCACCCCGGGGGGACAATCCGAGCAGTACTTC.